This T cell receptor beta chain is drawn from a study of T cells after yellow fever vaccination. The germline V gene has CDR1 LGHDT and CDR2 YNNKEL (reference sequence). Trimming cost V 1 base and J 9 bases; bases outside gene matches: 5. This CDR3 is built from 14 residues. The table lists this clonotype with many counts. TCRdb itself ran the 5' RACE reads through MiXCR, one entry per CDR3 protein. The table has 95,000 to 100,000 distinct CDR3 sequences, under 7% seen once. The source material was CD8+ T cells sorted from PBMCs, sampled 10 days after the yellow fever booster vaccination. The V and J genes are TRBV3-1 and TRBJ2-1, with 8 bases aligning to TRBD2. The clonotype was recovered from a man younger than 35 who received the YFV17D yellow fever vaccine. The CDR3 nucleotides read TGTGCCAGCAGCCAAGCGGGGGGGCTTATTGAGCAGTTCTTC. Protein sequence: CASSQAGGLIEQFF.